The 30 T cell receptor beta chains presented below share a single source sample, sequenced in a study of shared clonotypes between healthy human individuals. Generated by immunoSEQ multiplex PCR, the TCRdb table keeps only in-frame clones and is missing some. Found here are hundreds of thousands of clones, 70% to 80% of them singletons; the top ten hold approximately 13%. The specimen was PBMCs. The receptor set was obtained from a middle-aged woman in good health. Some clones in this sample may be carry-over from other donors' samples.

This chain connects TRBV6-1 to TRBJ1-1; 7 bases match TRBD1. The J segment lost 4 bases and the V segment lost 6 bases, leaving 8 bases of the junction unmatched. This CDR3 contains 14 residues. Germline V gene sequence: CDR1 MNHNS, CDR2 SASEGT. CDR3 DNA sequence: TGTGCCAGCAGGGAGGGGGCCCTGGGCACTGAAGCTTTCTTT. Translated, it gives CASREGALGTEAFF.

This clone showed up just a few times. V and J are TRBV6-5 and TRBJ2-5; TRBD2 agrees at 9 bases. Germline-derived CDR1 and CDR2 are MNHEY and SVGAGI. This CDR3 comprises 15 residues. The ends lost 6 bases at V and 4 bases at J; junction bases unmatched: 9. CDR3 DNA sequence: TGTGCCAGCAGGGTCCTCCTAGCGGGATCAGAGACCCAGTACTTC. Translated, it gives CASRVLLAGSETQYF.

This clone has only a few counts. Other DNA sequences in this sample translate to the same CDR3. The CDR3 sequence is CASSLELAGGGETQYF. The DNA for the CDR3 is TGTGCCAGCAGCTTGGAATTAGCGGGAGGGGGGGAGACCCAGTACTTC. The chain links TRBV5-4 to TRBJ2-5; 11 nucleotides agree with TRBD2. V dropped 0 bases and J dropped 5; count of bases not matched to a gene: 6. The germline V gene has CDR1 SGHNT and CDR2 YYREEE (reference sequence). CDR3 length equals 16 residues.

V gene TRBV11-2 combines with J gene TRBJ1-2, with 7 bases aligning to TRBD1. V lost 2 bases to trimming and J lost 10 bases; unmatched junction nucleotides: 13. The CDR3 has 15 amino acids. Germline-derived CDR1 and CDR2 are SGHAT and FQNNGV. CDR3 sequence: CASSLSPQMTGFYTF. In DNA, the CDR3 is TGTGCCAGCAGCTTAAGCCCGCAGATGACAGGGTTCTACACCTTC.

The genes are TRBV7-2 and TRBJ2-1; perhaps TRBD2 as D (5 bases). V was trimmed by 5 bases and J by 6 bases, leaving 17 bases between them. The CDR3 is 15 residues long. The germline CDR1 and CDR2 sequences are SGHTA and FQGNSA. The CDR3, as DNA: TGTGCCAGCAGCCGGAGCGGAGTGGCTTTCAATGAGCAGTTCTTC. This translates into CASSRSGVAFNEQFF.

CDR3 DNA: TGTGCCAGCAGTGGACTCGACAGGGGGTTTGGTGAGCAGTTCTTC. Translating gives CASSGLDRGFGEQFF. This chain uses TRBV25-1 with TRBJ2-1; 9 nucleotides agree with TRBD1. The V segment lost 4 bases and the J segment 9 bases; nucleotides outside the gene matches: 10. Germline V lookup: CDR1 MGHDK, CDR2 SYGVNS. The CDR3 consists of 15 residues.

This sequence joins TRBV29-1 and TRBJ2-7; TRBD2 is a possible D gene (5 bases). In germline, CDR1 is SQVTM, CDR2 ANQGSEA. The CDR3 has 13 amino acids. Trimming cost V 6 bases and J 4 bases, with 16 bases left between them. This CDR3 reads CSVAGPAIYEQYF. CDR3 coding DNA: TGCAGCGTCGCGGGCCCTGCCATTTACGAGCAGTACTTC.

J is TRBJ2-7 and V is TRBV7-9, with D tentatively TRBD2 (5 bases). This CDR3 has 13 residues. Looked up from germline, CDR1 is SEHNR and CDR2 is FQNEAQ (reference sequence). V lost 0 bases and J lost 5, with 8 bases in between. CDR3 DNA sequence: TGTGCCAGCAGCTTAGCGCGGGCCGACGAGCAGTACTTC. Amino acid sequence: CASSLARADEQYF.

The chain couples TRBV5-1 to TRBJ2-7; 7 bases match TRBD1. V gave up 3 bases and J gave up 6 bases; unmatched junction bases: 6. CDR1 and CDR2 (germline): SGHRS, YFSETQ. CDR3 length equals 13 residues. The CDR3 nucleotides read TGCGCCAGCAGCTCCCGGACAGGACGCGAGCAGTACTTC. It encodes CASSSRTGREQYF.

The chain is built from TRBV7-2 and TRBJ1-5, with 7 bases lining up with TRBD1. The CDR3 runs 14 residues. V dropped 5 bases and J dropped 6; count of bases not matched to a gene: 7. Germline CDR1 and CDR2: SGHTA and FQGNSA. The CDR3 region has the DNA TGTGCCAGCAGCCCCCAGGGGGGAGGTCAGCCCCAGCATTTT. It is translated as CASSPQGGGQPQHF.

This clone was detected only once. The chain carries TRBV5-4 and TRBJ2-2, with 7 positions matching TRBD1. The germline V gene has CDR1 SGHNT and CDR2 YYREEE (reference sequence). The CDR3 has 16 amino acids. The J segment lost 0 bases and the V segment lost 4 bases, leaving 6 bases of the junction unmatched. The CDR3 reads CASSPGQTANTGELFF. The DNA of the CDR3 is TGTGCCAGCAGCCCGGGACAGACTGCGAACACCGGGGAGCTGTTTTTT.

In this sample, this clone turned up once. The V and J genes are TRBV7-9 and TRBJ2-1, with 8 bases identical to TRBD1. Germline lookup yields CDR1 SEHNR and CDR2 FQNEAQ (reference sequence). This CDR3 has 15 amino acids. Trimming cost V 5 bases and J 10 bases; bases outside gene matches: 13. CDR3 sequence (DNA): TGTGCCAGCAGCCGAGCCGGAACAGGGGGAGGCGAGCAGTTCTTC. Translated, it gives CASSRAGTGGGEQFF.

This sequence joins TRBV5-1 and TRBJ2-1; 8 bases are shared with TRBD2. Germline V gene lookup returns CDR1 SGHRS and CDR2 YFSETQ. The CDR3 is 16 amino acids. The trim removed 0 bases at V and 1 base at J, leaving 3 bases unmatched. For the CDR3, the DNA is TGCGCCAGCAGCTTGGCTAGCGGGCGGTCCTACAATGAGCAGTTCTTC. This sequence encodes CASSLASGRSYNEQFF.

In its sample, this clone was seen once. V is TRBV5-1 and J is TRBJ2-1; perhaps TRBD2 as D (5 bases). V gave up 6 bases and J gave up 2 bases, with 6 bases separating them. The CDR3 loop spans 12 amino acids. Germline loops: CDR1 SGHRS, CDR2 YFSETQ. The CDR3 DNA reads as TGCGCCAGCACGGGGACCTACAATGAGCAGTTCTTC. Translation gives CASTGTYNEQFF. The variable domain in full, with the rest retrieved from reference TRBV5-1 and TRBJ2-1, is KAGVTQTPRYLIKTRGQQVTLSCSPISGHRSVSWYQQTPGQGLQFLFEYFSETQRNKGNFPGRFSGRQFSNSRSEMNVSTLELGDSALYLCASTGTYNEQFFGPGTRLTVL.

This clone appeared once. The chain links TRBV27 to TRBJ2-7, with 14 positions matching TRBD2. Germline trimming cut 3 bases from V and 3 bases from J; bases unmatched to any gene: 22. The germline V gene has CDR1 MNHEY and CDR2 SMNVEV (reference sequence). This CDR3 spans 22 amino acids. The DNA of the CDR3 is TGTGCCAGCAGTTTCTTCGGGGGTAATTCGGGACTAGCGGGAGAGAAGGTCTACGAGCAGTACTTC. Translated: CASSFFGGNSGLAGEKVYEQYF.

V and J are TRBV7-8 and TRBJ2-1, with D possibly called TRBD1 or TRBD2 (7 bases each). Germline V gives CDR1 SGHVS, CDR2 FQNEAQ. Trimming stripped 5 bases from V and 7 bases from J, with 15 bases between. The CDR3 contains 14 residues. The CDR3 loop is CASSQGGGPNEQFF. DNA for the CDR3: TGTGCCAGCAGCCAGGGGGGAGGGCCGAATGAGCAGTTCTTC.

The CDR3 DNA is TGTGCCTGGAGTGTCCTAGCGGCCACAGATACGCAGTATTTT. This encodes CAWSVLAATDTQYF. The V gene is TRBV30, the J gene TRBJ2-3; 7 bases match TRBD2. In germline, CDR1 is GTSNPN, CDR2 SVGIG (reference sequence). J lost 2 bases, V lost 0 bases, and 2 bases had no gene match. The CDR3 consists of 14 residues.

The gene calls are TRBV10-2 and TRBJ2-1, with D possibly called TRBD1 or TRBD2 (5 bases each). The V and J ends lost 6 bases and 9 bases respectively, with 15 bases between them. This CDR3 spans 13 amino acids. The germline V gene encodes CDR1 WSHSY and CDR2 SAAADI. The CDR3 nucleotides read TGCGCCAGCAGGGGGACCGCCGGTGGTGAGCAGTTCTTC. It specifies CASRGTAGGEQFF.

This clone appeared once. This chain links TRBV19 with TRBJ2-5; 9 bases agree with TRBD2. Trimming cost V 1 base and J 4 bases; bases outside gene matches: 4. In germline, CDR1 is LNHDA, CDR2 SQIVND (reference sequence). The CDR3 extends over 15 amino acids. The chain's CDR3 is CASSIAAGGPETQYF. The CDR3 DNA is TGTGCCAGTAGTATAGCGGCGGGAGGGCCAGAGACCCAGTACTTC.

The CDR3 DNA reads TGCAGTGCCCGGTTCTATGGCTACACCTTC. It specifies CSARFYGYTF. The J gene is TRBJ1-2, the V gene TRBV20-1; D ambiguous. Germline values: CDR1 DFQATT, CDR2 SNEGSKA (reference sequence). Trimming removed 6 bases at V and 4 bases at J, with 6 bases between. The CDR3 has 10 residues.

The chain links TRBV7-2 to TRBJ1-1; 8 nucleotides align to TRBD1. The germline gives CDR1 SGHTA, CDR2 FQGNSA. The CDR3 is made up of 14 amino acids. The junction had 12 bases not matched to a gene; V was cut back by 5 bases and J by 10 bases. The CDR3 DNA reads as TGTGCCAGCAGCCGATCTCAGGGGGCGCGGGTAGCTTTCTTT. Residues: CASSRSQGARVAFF.

This chain uses TRBV5-4 with TRBJ1-2; possibly TRBD1 for D (5 bases). CDR1 and CDR2 (germline): SGHNT, YYREEE (reference sequence). The CDR3 is 15 residues long. V dropped 1 base and J dropped 0 bases, with 10 bases sitting between them. In DNA form, the CDR3 reads TGTGCCAGCAGCTTGAGAGGGGCGGCTAACTATGGCTACACCTTC. Residues: CASSLRGAANYGYTF.

The chain links TRBV29-1 to TRBJ2-7, with a tentative D call TRBD2 (5 bases). CDR1 is SQVTM and CDR2 is ANQGSEA in the germline V gene. This CDR3 has 14 residues. V was clipped by 5 bases and J by 0 bases, with 14 bases between them. Written as DNA, the CDR3 is TGCAGCGTTAAAGTGGGGAGCGGCTCCTACGAGCAGTACTTC. It encodes CSVKVGSGSYEQYF.

V and J are TRBV29-1 and TRBJ1-2; tentatively, D is TRBD1 (5 bases). V was cut by 1 base and J by 7 bases, with 7 bases left in between. This CDR3 comprises 11 residues. Germline V lookup: CDR1 SQVTM, CDR2 ANQGSEA. DNA of the CDR3: TGCAGCGTTGAAGGGGGGGGTGGCTACACCTTC. Encoded protein: CSVEGGGGYTF.

This rearrangement joins TRBV27 to TRBJ2-7, with a weak D call TRBD1 (6 bases). V was pared by 2 bases and J by 3 bases, with 11 bases between. This CDR3 is built from 14 residues. Germline V gives CDR1 MNHEY, CDR2 SMNVEV (reference sequence). CDR3 nucleotide sequence: TGTGCCAGCAGTTTAAGGCCAGGGGTCTACGAGCAGTACTTC. Translating it yields CASSLRPGVYEQYF.

This clone was recorded at least ten times. V usage is TRBV19 and J usage is TRBJ2-1; D not resolved. The CDR3 contains 9 residues. Deletions cut 11 bases from V and 5 bases from J, with 4 bases between. Germline loops: CDR1 LNHDA, CDR2 SQIVND (reference sequence). The CDR3, as DNA: TGTGCCGAGGACAATGAGCAGTTCTTC. As protein: CAEDNEQFF.

On this clone itself: The same CDR3 also results from other DNA sequences found in this sample. CDR3 in amino acids: CASSPDGYNEQFF. The CDR3 nucleotides read TGCGCCAGCAGCCCGGACGGCTACAATGAGCAGTTCTTC. The rearrangement uses TRBV5-1 and TRBJ2-1; D gene ambiguous. CDR3 length equals 13 residues. In germline, CDR1 is SGHRS, CDR2 YFSETQ. With 4 bases removed from V and 3 bases from J, the gap between germline ends came to 8 bases.

The chain carries TRBV7-2 and TRBJ1-1; unclear D gene. Germline-derived CDR1 and CDR2 are SGHTA and FQGNSA. V was shortened by 1 base and J by 7 bases, with 7 bases between the two germline ends. This CDR3 is 12 amino acids long. The CDR3 spells CASSLGGIEAFF. DNA for the CDR3: TGTGCCAGCAGCTTAGGAGGGATTGAAGCTTTCTTT.

The chain recombines TRBV28 with TRBJ2-3; TRBD2 matches at 9 bases. This CDR3 contains 16 residues. The germline CDR1 and CDR2 sequences are MDHEN and SYDVKM. Trimming removed 4 bases from V and 5 bases from J; junction bases left unmatched: 10. The CDR3 is CASSSIGREGGDTQYF. The CDR3 DNA follows: TGTGCCAGCAGTTCCATAGGGCGGGAGGGTGGAGATACGCAGTATTTT. The full variable domain, in which reference TRBV28 and TRBJ2-3 provide the parts outside the CDR3, is DVKVTQSSRYLVKRTGEKVFLECVQDMDHENMFWYRQDPGLGLRLIYFSYDVKMKEKGDIPEGYSVSREKKERFSLILESASTNQTSMYLCASSSIGREGGDTQYFGPGTRLTVL.

The J gene is TRBJ1-1, the V gene TRBV7-2; D may be TRBD1 (6 bases). V was cut by 5 bases and J by 6 bases, with 16 bases left in between. This CDR3 spans 14 amino acids. Germline CDR1 reads SGHTA; CDR2 reads FQGNSA. CDR3 amino acids: CASSLTGGASEAFF. The CDR3, as DNA: TGTGCCAGCAGCCTCACGGGGGGGGCATCTGAAGCTTTCTTT.